This entry lists 19 T cell receptor beta chains sequenced from one sample in a study of cytomegalovirus exposure and HLA in healthy donors. In the PCR, 60 Vbeta and 13 Jbeta primers were used. Sequencing was performed with immunoSEQ multiplex PCR; in TCRdb, only in-frame clones are kept and a portion is missing. The sample records 99,000 or so clones, about 13% being singletons. What was sequenced was PBMCs. The receptor set was obtained from a man aged 35-49 years in good health and CMV-seropositive.

This rearrangement joins TRBV11-2 to TRBJ2-7; no clear D gene. From germline, CDR1 is SGHAT and CDR2 FQNNGV. V gave up 4 bases and J gave up 1 base, with 2 bases separating them. The CDR3 extends over 11 amino acids. The CDR3 bases are TGTGCCAGCAGCTCTTCCTACGAGCAGTACTTC. The encoded protein is CASSSSYEQYF.

The chain is built from TRBV5-1 and TRBJ2-2; 9 bases map to TRBD1. CDR1 and CDR2 (germline): SGHRS, YFSETQ. V lost 1 base to trimming and J lost 5 bases; unmatched junction nucleotides: 3. CDR3 length: 15 residues. CDR3 protein: CASSLRQGETGELFF. In nucleotides, the CDR3 is TGCGCCAGCAGCTTGCGACAGGGGGAAACCGGGGAGCTGTTTTTT.

This chain uses TRBV7-9 with TRBJ1-1; 10 bases line up with TRBD1. The ends lost 6 bases at V and 8 bases at J; junction bases unmatched: 9. The germline gives CDR1 SEHNR, CDR2 FQNEAQ (reference sequence). This CDR3 contains 14 residues. CDR3 DNA sequence: TGTGCCAGCAGATTATCGGGGACAGGGGAAGAAGCTTTCTTT. It codes for CASRLSGTGEEAFF.

This chain links TRBV7-9 with TRBJ2-1; D possibly corresponds to TRBD2 (5 bases). V lost 3 bases, J lost 5 bases, and 17 bases lay in between. Germline V gene data show CDR1 as SEHNR and CDR2 as FQNEAQ (reference sequence). CDR3 length equals 16 residues. The CDR3 region is CASSFFPDWADNEQFF. The CDR3 nucleotides are TGTGCCAGCAGCTTCTTTCCGGACTGGGCAGACAATGAGCAGTTCTTC.

This chain connects TRBV10-1 to TRBJ2-1, with 10 bases fitting TRBD2. Germline CDR1 and CDR2: WNHNN and SYGVQD (reference sequence). The CDR3 has 14 amino acids. With 8 bases clipped from V and 8 bases from J, the junction kept 9 bases outside the gene matches. The CDR3 reads CASAASGSRDEQFF. CDR3 DNA sequence: TGCGCCAGCGCAGCTAGCGGGAGTAGGGATGAGCAGTTCTTC.

This clone was counted only a few times. The J gene is TRBJ2-1, the V gene TRBV10-1; 8 bases are a match to TRBD2. The CDR3 length is 13 residues. In germline, CDR1 is WNHNN, CDR2 SYGVQD (reference sequence). V lost 5 bases and J lost 3; bases outside the gene matches: 0. The CDR3: CASSSGSYNEQFF. CDR3 nucleotide sequence: TGCGCCAGCAGTAGCGGGAGCTACAATGAGCAGTTCTTC.

This rearrangement joins TRBV19 to TRBJ2-3; 7 bases align to TRBD1. The CDR3 runs 14 residues. The ends lost 9 bases at V and 0 bases at J; junction bases unmatched: 6. Germline V lookup: CDR1 LNHDA, CDR2 SQIVND (reference sequence). The CDR3 region has the DNA TGTGCCAGCCAGACCAGGGGGAGCACAGATACGCAGTATTTT. It is translated as CASQTRGSTDTQYF.

This chain connects TRBV28 to TRBJ1-5; D is uncertain. This CDR3 has 16 amino acids. Per germline, CDR1 MDHEN and CDR2 SYDVKM. Trimming stripped 6 bases from V and 0 bases from J, with 15 bases between. The chain's CDR3 is CASRGGGSFSNQPQHF. The CDR3 DNA follows: TGTGCCAGCAGAGGAGGAGGGTCTTTTAGCAATCAGCCCCAGCATTTT.

V usage is TRBV7-2 and J usage is TRBJ2-7; TRBD2 aligns across 12 bases. The germline CDR1 and CDR2 sequences are SGHTA and FQGNSA. Germline trimming cut 1 base from V and 1 base from J; bases unmatched to any gene: 5. The CDR3 is made up of 17 amino acids. The CDR3 sequence: CASSLVPSGRGSYEQYF. The DNA of the CDR3 is TGTGCCAGCAGCTTAGTGCCTAGCGGGAGGGGTTCCTACGAGCAGTACTTC.

The sample holds a few counts of this clone. This chain connects TRBV27 to TRBJ2-6, with D perhaps TRBD2 (5 bases). V was cut by 7 bases and J by 4 bases, with 11 bases left in between. CDR1 is MNHEY, CDR2 SMNVEV, per germline (reference sequence). The CDR3 sequence is 14 residues long. CDR3 coding DNA: TGTGCCAGCACTGAGGGTACCGGGGCCAACGTCCTGACTTTC. Its translation: CASTEGTGANVLTF.

V gene TRBV15 combines with J gene TRBJ2-3, with TRBD2 matching over 7 bases. The CDR3 has 14 residues. After removal of 6 bases from V and 3 bases from J, the junction contained 6 bases not matched to a gene. CDR1 is LNHNV and CDR2 is YYDKDF in the germline V gene (reference sequence). The CDR3 reads CATSFSGTTDTQYF. The CDR3 region has the DNA TGTGCCACCAGTTTCAGCGGGACTACAGATACGCAGTATTTT.

A few counts support this clone. The rearrangement links TRBV29-1 to TRBJ2-7, with D tentatively TRBD1 (5 bases). This CDR3 contains 11 residues. The ends were cut back, 7 bases at V and 2 bases at J, with 9 bases in the middle. Looked up from germline, CDR1 is SQVTM and CDR2 is ANQGSEA. CDR3 sequence (DNA): TGCAGCGCCCAAGGGGCCTACGAGCAGTACTTC. It yields the protein CSAQGAYEQYF.

The chain combines TRBV9 with TRBJ1-1; tentatively, D is TRBD1 (5 bases). Trimming removed 0 bases from V and 2 bases from J, with 11 bases in between. Per germline, CDR1 SGDLS and CDR2 YYNGEE. The CDR3 runs to 15 residues. The CDR3, as DNA: TGTGCCAGCAGCGTAGATCAAGGGACTAACACTGAAGCTTTCTTT. Protein: CASSVDQGTNTEAFF.

This clone was observed a few times. CDR3 loop: CASSVPPSGRANEQFF. Here the CDR3 DNA reads TGTGCCAGCAGCGTACCACCTAGCGGGAGGGCCAATGAGCAGTTCTTC. The V and J genes are TRBV9 and TRBJ2-1; 12 bases align to TRBD2. With V trimmed by 1 base and J by 6 bases, 5 bases remained unmatched. Germline CDR1 SGDLS, CDR2 YYNGEE. This CDR3 is built from 16 residues.

The gene calls are TRBV7-8 and TRBJ1-1; D gene uncertain. CDR1 is SGHVS, CDR2 FQNEAQ, per germline. V was shortened by 4 bases and J by 0 bases, with 9 bases between the two germline ends. CDR3 size: 14 residues. The CDR3 region has the DNA TGTGCCAGCAGCTCCCCCCGGGTGAACACTGAAGCTTTCTTT. It yields the protein CASSSPRVNTEAFF.

J is TRBJ1-2 and V is TRBV28; a possible D gene is TRBD1 (5 bases). V was trimmed by 2 bases and J by 7 bases, leaving 11 bases between them. The germline V gene has CDR1 MDHEN and CDR2 SYDVKM. The CDR3 contains 13 residues. CDR3 nucleotide sequence: TGTGCCAGCAGTTTAAGCCCAGGGTTTGGCTACACCTTC. Protein product: CASSLSPGFGYTF.

This clone showed up just a few times. V usage is TRBV6-6 and J usage is TRBJ1-1; TRBD1 aligns across 8 bases. The CDR3 contains 15 residues. V dropped 6 bases and J dropped 4; count of bases not matched to a gene: 10. Per germline, CDR1 MNHNY and CDR2 SVGAGI (reference sequence). The CDR3 coding sequence is TGTGCCAGCAGCCGACAACAGGGGGGGGGCACTGAAGCTTTCTTT. Amino acid sequence: CASSRQQGGGTEAFF.

This clone showed up just a few times. The chain combines TRBV5-1 with TRBJ1-1; 8 bases fit TRBD1. The V segment lost 4 bases and the J segment 2 bases; nucleotides outside the gene matches: 7. The CDR3 spans 15 residues. Germline V CDR1 and CDR2: SGHRS, YFSETQ. Written as DNA, the CDR3 is TGCGCCAGCAGCCCGACAGGGGCCCGAAACACTGAAGCTTTCTTT. Amino acids: CASSPTGARNTEAFF.

The chain has TRBV7-2 and TRBJ1-2, with a possible D match to TRBD1 (5 bases). There are 17 residues in the CDR3. The V end was cut by 2 bases, the J end by 3 bases, with 19 bases between. The germline CDR1 and CDR2 sequences are SGHTA and FQGNSA. The CDR3 DNA is TGTGCCAGCAGCTTAAGGGTCGGGAGGGGTTCGGACTATGGCTACACCTTC. The encoded protein is CASSLRVGRGSDYGYTF.